A selection of T cell receptor beta chains follows, all from one sample in a study of beta chain features in type 1 diabetes. The table came from immunoSEQ multiplex PCR; TCRdb's copy has only in-frame clones and leaves some out. The data show about 140,000 clones, with 6.9% seen just once and around 1.3% held by the top ten. Sequenced sample: central memory CD4+ T cells from blood. Receptors originate from a woman in her thirties in good health. The CDR3 runs from the conserved cysteine through the conserved F or W. The order of the fields is V gene, D gene, clone size, J gene, CDR3 protein, CDR3 DNA. The D gene is left open where the match is weak. Expanded clones are given a class, and other clones once, few, many or no size at all.

TRBV4-2	TRBD2	few	TRBJ2-3	CASSQDSLAGGMADTQYF	TGTGCCAGCAGCCAAGATTCCCTAGCGGGAGGTATGGCAGATACGCAGTATTTT
TRBV28	-	few	TRBJ2-7	CASTRGASRTYEQYF	TGTGCCAGCACCAGGGGGGCTAGCCGGACCTACGAGCAGTACTTC
TRBV5-1	TRBD1	few	TRBJ2-5	CASSGDSQETQYF	TGCGCCAGCAGCGGGGACAGTCAAGAGACCCAGTACTTC
TRBV5-4	-	many	TRBJ1-1	CASSLDGRGAFF	TGTGCCAGCAGCTTGGACGGCAGGGGAGCTTTCTTT
TRBV19	TRBD2	-	TRBJ2-1	CASREAAGALYEQFF	TGTGCCAGTCGGGAGGCGGCGGGAGCCCTCTATGAGCAGTTCTTC
TRBV25-1	TRBD2	-	TRBJ2-5	CASSELRGRLRETQYF	TGTGCCAGCAGTGAGTTGCGCGGGAGGTTGCGGGAGACCCAGTACTTC
TRBV19	-	-	TRBJ1-1	CASRVRDGGKEAFF	TGTGCCAGTAGGGTTCGGGACGGAGGGAAAGAAGCTTTCTTT
TRBV6-1	-	few	TRBJ2-7	CAIDWGPREQYF	TGTGCCATCGACTGGGGCCCTCGCGAGCAGTACTTC
TRBV7-8	-	-	TRBJ1-3	CASSPQGPGTSGNTIYF	TGTGCCAGCAGTCCCCAAGGTCCGGGTACCTCTGGAAACACCATATATTTT
TRBV7-2	TRBD1	few	TRBJ2-7	CASSLGGQGLSEQYF	TGTGCCAGCAGCTTAGGGGGACAGGGGTTGAGCGAGCAGTACTTC
TRBV9	TRBD2	-	TRBJ2-1	CASSVDSGSHNEQFF	TGTGCCAGCAGCGTCGACAGCGGGAGCCACAATGAGCAGTTCTTC
TRBV7-2	-	few	TRBJ2-5	CASSLFSSASSAETQYF	TGTGCCAGCAGCTTATTTTCCAGCGCCTCATCCGCAGAGACCCAGTACTTC
TRBV28	TRBD1	few	TRBJ1-2	CASSFVPSGGTYGYTF	TGTGCCAGCAGTTTTGTTCCATCAGGGGGAACTTATGGCTACACCTTC
TRBV6-6	TRBD2	many	TRBJ2-3	CASSPLAGADTQYF	TGTGCCAGCAGCCCATTAGCGGGAGCAGATACGCAGTATTTT
TRBV6-5	-	few	TRBJ2-7	CASSPQSEQYF	TGTGCCAGCAGTCCCCAATCCGAGCAGTACTTC
TRBV15	TRBD2	-	TRBJ2-3	CATSATGTSDGTQYF	TGTGCCACCAGCGCAACCGGGACTAGTGACGGTACGCAGTATTTT
TRBV4-1	TRBD2	-	TRBJ2-3	CASSRSPSGNTDTQYF	TGCGCCAGCAGCCGAAGCCCTAGCGGTAACACAGATACGCAGTATTTT
TRBV18	TRBD2	-	TRBJ2-1	CASSPPAERSGKLNEQFF	TGTGCCAGCTCACCACCGGCGGAACGTAGCGGGAAATTGAATGAGCAGTTCTTC
TRBV14	-	-	TRBJ1-1	CASSQHTGTEAFF	TGTGCCAGCAGCCAACACACAGGCACTGAAGCTTTCTTT
TRBV5-1	-	few	TRBJ2-1	CASSGLLLGSEQFF	TGCGCCAGCAGCGGCCTACTACTTGGCTCTGAGCAGTTCTTC
TRBV6-1	-	-	TRBJ2-7	CASSEQGGSYEQYF	TGTGCCAGCAGTGAACAGGGCGGATCGTATGAGCAGTACTTC
TRBV4-3	-	few	TRBJ2-1	CASSPRGYNEQFF	TGCGCCAGCAGCCCCCGGGGATACAATGAGCAGTTCTTC
TRBV5-1	TRBD1	few	TRBJ1-3	CASSLQGAGNTIYF	TGCGCCAGCAGCTTACAGGGGGCAGGAAACACCATATATTTT
TRBV7-2	-	few	TRBJ2-3	CASSLSRASTDTQYF	TGTGCCAGCAGCTTATCGCGGGCTAGCACAGATACGCAGTATTTT
TRBV19	TRBD2	-	TRBJ2-1	CATRLGLPYNEQFF	TGTGCCACCAGGTTGGGACTACCGTACAATGAGCAGTTCTTC
TRBV10-3	-	few	TRBJ2-1	CAISETTPGVRSSDEQFF	TGTGCCATCAGTGAGACTACCCCGGGAGTCAGGTCGTCCGATGAGCAGTTCTTC
TRBV6-1	-	few	TRBJ2-5	CASSAGTVIGETQYF	TGTGCCAGCAGTGCAGGGACTGTGATTGGGGAGACCCAGTACTTC
TRBV4-2	TRBD2	-	TRBJ2-5	CASSQRLAGNQETQYF	TGTGCCAGCAGCCAGCGACTAGCGGGAAATCAAGAGACCCAGTACTTC
TRBV7-2	TRBD2	few	TRBJ2-3	CASSLTSFNTQYF	TGTGCCAGCAGCTTGACTAGCTTTAATACGCAGTATTTT
TRBV5-4	TRBD1	-	TRBJ2-7	CASSQATRGRFYEQYF	TGTGCCAGCAGCCAAGCCACCAGGGGGCGATTCTACGAGCAGTACTTC
TRBV2	TRBD2	-	TRBJ2-3	CASRVGLAGVTDTQYF	TGTGCCAGCAGGGTGGGACTAGCGGGAGTCACAGATACGCAGTATTTT
TRBV7-2	TRBD2	few	TRBJ2-1	CASSYPNIRGVGEQFF	TGTGCCAGCAGCTATCCTAATATCCGGGGGGTGGGTGAGCAGTTCTTC
TRBV5-1	TRBD2	many	TRBJ2-3	CASSLTAGVGDTQYF	TGCGCCAGCAGCTTGACAGCGGGAGTAGGAGATACGCAGTATTTT
TRBV7-3	-	many	TRBJ2-7	CASSLSGDYEQYF	TGTGCCAGCAGCCTGTCGGGGGACTACGAGCAGTACTTC
TRBV19	TRBD2	-	TRBJ2-4	CASRNLDSGTKNIQYF	TGTGCCAGTAGGAACCTCGATAGCGGGACAAAAAACATTCAGTACTTC